The 26 T cell receptor beta chains reported below all come from one sample, sequenced in a study of CD8 T cells in Susac syndrome. Reverse transcription of about 0.5 to 1 ug RNA used random hexamers. Each CDR3 protein is one row after TCRdb ran MiXCR on the immunoSEQ multiplex PCR reads. The table shows fewer than 200,000 distinct CDR3 sequences, with about 95% occurring only once. Sequencing input: CD4+ T cells from PBMCs. The source is a human donor in good health.

The chain employs TRBV30 and TRBJ2-1; 9 bases are a match to TRBD2. V dropped 7 bases and J dropped 5; count of bases not matched to a gene: 9. The CDR3 is 14 residues long. From germline, CDR1 is GTSNPN and CDR2 SVGIG (reference sequence). CDR3 loop: CALTRTSENNEQFF. In nucleotides, the CDR3 is TGTGCCTTGACAAGGACTAGCGAAAACAATGAGCAGTTCTTC. Based on the CDR3 plus reference TRBV30 and TRBJ2-1, the full variable domain is SQTIHQWPATLVQPVGSPLSLECTVEGTSNPNLYWYRQAAGRGLQLLFYSVGIGQISSEVPQNLSASRPQDRQFILSSKKLLLSDSGFYLCALTRTSENNEQFFGPGTRLTVL.

This chain joins TRBV4-2 and TRBJ2-6; perhaps TRBD2 as D (6 bases). Trimming cost V 4 bases and J 0 bases, with 19 bases left between them. CDR1 is LGHNA, CDR2 YNFKEQ, per germline. The length of the CDR3 is 19 residues. CDR3 nucleotides: TGTGCCAGCAGCCGACTCCGGGAGACCCTGGGCTCTGGGGCCAACGTCCTGACTTTC. It specifies CASSRLRETLGSGANVLTF.

J is TRBJ2-3 and V is TRBV29-1; tentative D call: TRBD2 (5 bases). This CDR3 has 12 amino acids. Germline CDR1 and CDR2: SQVTM and ANQGSEA. V was trimmed by 8 bases and J by 5 bases, leaving 14 bases between them. CDR3 coding DNA: TGCAGCCCCTGGACGGGGATAGATACGCAGTATTTT. Translated, it gives CSPWTGIDTQYF.

This chain uses TRBV12-3 or TRBV12-4 with TRBJ2-1, with 14 bases matching TRBD2. Germline trimming cut 7 bases from V and 1 base from J; bases unmatched to any gene: 15. CDR3 size: 20 residues. The chain's CDR3 is CASTHLRGTSGSLSYNEQFF. CDR3 in DNA: TGTGCCAGCACCCACCTTAGGGGGACTAGCGGGAGTTTATCCTACAATGAGCAGTTCTTC.

This clonotype came up once. The chain is built from TRBV5-1 and TRBJ2-1, with TRBD1 matching 8 bases. Germline lookup yields CDR1 SGHRS and CDR2 YFSETQ. J was trimmed by 9 bases and V by 2 bases; bases with no gene match: 10. The CDR3 extends over 15 amino acids. This chain's CDR3 is CASSLGQGWRSEQFF. CDR3 DNA sequence: TGCGCCAGCAGCTTAGGACAGGGATGGAGGAGTGAGCAGTTCTTC.

This rearrangement joins TRBV13 to TRBJ2-7; possibly TRBD1 for D (7 bases). Germline CDR1 and CDR2: PRHDT and FYEKMQ (reference sequence). The V and J ends lost 5 bases and 3 bases respectively, with 14 bases between them. This CDR3 is built from 14 residues. The CDR3 sequence is CASSVTGEVYEQYF. The DNA for the CDR3 is TGTGCCAGCAGCGTAACAGGGGAGGTCTACGAGCAGTACTTC. The full variable domain, in which reference TRBV13 and TRBJ2-7 provide the parts outside the CDR3, is AAGVIQSPRHLIKEKRETATLKCYPIPRHDTVYWYQQGPGQDPQFLISFYEKMQSDKGSIPDRFSAQQFSDYHSELNMSSLELGDSALYFCASSVTGEVYEQYFGPGTRLTVT.

This chain connects TRBV6-5 to TRBJ1-5; no clear D gene. The V end lost 4 bases, the J end lost 9 bases, and 10 bases lay between the germline ends. Looked up from germline, CDR1 is MNHEY and CDR2 is SVGAGI. CDR3 length equals 12 residues. The chain's CDR3 is CASSSESGPQHF. For the CDR3, the DNA is TGTGCCAGCAGTTCAGAATCAGGGCCCCAGCATTTT.

The rearrangement uses TRBV5-6 and TRBJ2-3, with a tentative D call TRBD2 (6 bases). Trimming took 0 bases from V and 4 from J, leaving 12 bases between them. This CDR3 region has 15 residues. Germline CDR1 SGHDT, CDR2 YYEEEE. In DNA form, the CDR3 reads TGTGCCAGCAGCTTGGAAGGAAGGAGGGCAGATACGCAGTATTTT. Its translation is CASSLEGRRADTQYF.

The V gene is TRBV12-3 or TRBV12-4, the J gene TRBJ1-5; no definite D call. Trimming left V 2 bases short and J 4 bases short, with 6 bases between. The CDR3 is 13 amino acids. CDR3 nucleotide sequence: TGTGCCAGCAGTTTAAACGGGAATCAGCCCCAGCATTTT. Translated, it gives CASSLNGNQPQHF.

The chain uses TRBV7-3 and TRBJ2-2; D unclear. The ends were cut back, 2 bases at V and 7 bases at J, with 8 bases in the middle. The CDR3 loop spans 13 amino acids. CDR1 and CDR2 (germline): SGHTA, FQGTGA. The CDR3 sequence: CASSLLGLGELFF. The CDR3 DNA follows: TGTGCCAGCAGCTTATTAGGCCTCGGGGAGCTGTTTTTT.

The CDR3 region is CASSLTDSSYEQYF. In DNA form, the CDR3 reads TGTGCCAGCAGCTTAACTGACTCTTCCTACGAGCAGTACTTC. V gene TRBV11-2 combines with J gene TRBJ2-7; D is uncertain. Trimming removed 2 bases from V and 1 base from J, with 9 bases in between. The CDR3 contains 14 residues. CDR1 and CDR2 from the germline V gene are SGHAT and FQNNGV.

This rearrangement joins TRBV30 to TRBJ1-5; D perhaps matches TRBD1 (6 bases). This CDR3 region has 14 residues. The germline V gene has CDR1 GTSNPN and CDR2 SVGIG (reference sequence). V lost 7 bases and J 0 bases, leaving 13 bases between the germline ends. In DNA, the CDR3 is TGTGCCTCAGGGGAGACCGGTAGCAATCAGCCCCAGCATTTT. Amino acid sequence: CASGETGSNQPQHF.

This clonotype was seen only a few times. The chain's CDR3 is CASSVRDTEAFF. As DNA, the CDR3 is TGTGCCAGCTCGGTCAGGGACACTGAAGCTTTCTTT. The genes are TRBV18 and TRBJ1-1, with D tentatively TRBD1 (5 bases). The CDR3 is 12 residues long. The V end lost 6 bases, the J end lost 3 bases, and 8 bases lay between the germline ends. Germline loops: CDR1 KGHSH, CDR2 LQKENI.

V usage is TRBV30 and J usage is TRBJ1-5, with 7 bases fitting TRBD1. Germline CDR1 reads GTSNPN; CDR2 reads SVGIG (reference sequence). Trimming at V came to 1 base and at J to 4 bases, leaving 10 bases not matched to a gene. The CDR3 totals 16 residues. CDR3: CAWSALGAGGNQPQHF. CDR3 nucleotide sequence: TGTGCCTGGAGTGCCCTAGGGGCAGGGGGGAATCAGCCCCAGCATTTT.

The chain employs TRBV20-1 and TRBJ1-1; D ambiguous. Trimming stripped 3 bases from V and 0 bases from J, with 8 bases between. Germline CDR1 and CDR2: DFQATT and SNEGSKA (reference sequence). This CDR3 is built from 13 residues. CDR3 in DNA: TGCAGTGCTAGTAAACAGTTGAACACTGAAGCTTTCTTT. Its protein is CSASKQLNTEAFF.

The chain joins TRBV3-1 to TRBJ2-2; 13 nucleotides align to TRBD2. The ends lost 0 bases at V and 0 bases at J; junction bases unmatched: 7. The germline V gene has CDR1 LGHDT and CDR2 YNNKEL (reference sequence). CDR3 size: 20 residues. CDR3 sequence reads: CASSQERWGLAGTNTGELFF. CDR3 nucleotide sequence: TGTGCCAGCAGCCAAGAAAGGTGGGGACTAGCGGGGACGAACACCGGGGAGCTGTTTTTT.

V and J are TRBV7-9 and TRBJ2-2; D is uncertain. V lost 4 bases and J lost 4, with 7 bases in between. Per germline, CDR1 SEHNR and CDR2 FQNEAQ (reference sequence). This CDR3 region has 13 residues. The CDR3 reads CASSSDGTGELFF. The CDR3 nucleotides read TGTGCCAGCAGCTCGGACGGCACCGGGGAGCTGTTTTTT.

The chain employs TRBV2 and TRBJ2-5; D not certain. Trimming removed 7 bases at V and 5 bases at J, with 11 bases between. This CDR3 is 12 amino acids long. Germline-derived CDR1 and CDR2 are SNHLY and FYNNEI. The CDR3 protein is CASNSEAETQYF. The CDR3 DNA reads TGTGCCAGCAACTCCGAGGCGGAGACCCAGTACTTC.

Comment on this clonotype: An end of the junction differs from the germline gene, which may be a read error. The chain combines TRBV20-1 with TRBJ2-3; TRBD1 might be the D (5 bases). The CDR3 has 12 amino acids. CDR1 and CDR2 (germline): DFQATT, SNEGSKA (reference sequence). The CDR3: CSAGDRSDTQYF. The CDR3 DNA is TGCAGTGCTGGAGACAGAAGTGATACGCAGTATTTT.

V gene TRBV6-6 combines with J gene TRBJ1-5; D unclear. The V end lost 2 bases, the J end lost 5 bases, and 10 bases lay between the germline ends. Looked up from germline, CDR1 is MNHNY and CDR2 is SVGAGI (reference sequence). The CDR3 covers 14 residues. CDR3 in amino acids: CASSYGVGYQPQHF. The CDR3 coding sequence is TGTGCCAGCAGTTACGGCGTGGGTTATCAGCCCCAGCATTTT.

The V and J genes are TRBV29-1 and TRBJ1-2; D is unresolved. Trimming shortened V by 6 bases and J by 2 bases, and 10 bases separated the two germline ends. CDR1 SQVTM and CDR2 ANQGSEA come from the germline V gene. The CDR3 consists of 12 residues. The CDR3: CSVESWNYGYTF. In nucleotides, the CDR3 is TGCAGCGTGGAAAGCTGGAACTATGGCTACACCTTC.

The chain couples TRBV6-5 to TRBJ1-1; D gene ambiguous. This CDR3 region has 11 residues. Germline assignment: CDR1 MNHEY and CDR2 SVGAGI. V was shortened by 6 bases and J by 1 base, with 3 bases between the two germline ends. CDR3 residues: CASRSNTEAFF. Here the CDR3 DNA reads TGTGCCAGCAGGTCGAACACTGAAGCTTTCTTT.

The V call is TRBV14, the J call TRBJ2-2; TRBD2 is a possible D gene (5 bases). V shed 4 bases and J shed 6 bases, with 15 bases lying between them. The CDR3 contains 15 residues. CDR1 is SGHDN and CDR2 is FVKESK in the germline V gene. The CDR3 protein is CASSLERPGAGELFF. CDR3 sequence (DNA): TGTGCCAGCAGCCTGGAGCGACCCGGGGCCGGGGAGCTGTTTTTT.

The chain uses TRBV18 and TRBJ2-7; 10 positions agree with TRBD1. The CDR3 length is 15 residues. The germline gives CDR1 KGHSH, CDR2 LQKENI. Trimming cost V 3 bases and J 1 base; bases outside gene matches: 3. CDR3 amino acids: CASSPRDRGSYEQYF. The CDR3, as DNA: TGTGCCAGCTCACCCCGGGACAGGGGATCCTACGAGCAGTACTTC.

The chain joins TRBV4-3 to TRBJ2-1; the D gene is possibly TRBD2 (6 bases). Per germline, CDR1 LGHNA and CDR2 YSLEER. CDR3 size: 15 residues. Deletions cut 0 bases from V and 3 bases from J, with 9 bases between. CDR3 coding DNA: TGCGCCAGCAGCCAAGAAGGCGGGAACTACAATGAGCAGTTCTTC. Residues: CASSQEGGNYNEQFF.

The rearrangement joins TRBV20-1 to TRBJ2-3, with no clear D. V was clipped by 0 bases and J by 1 base, with 8 bases between them. The length of the CDR3 is 14 residues. The germline V gene encodes CDR1 DFQATT and CDR2 SNEGSKA (reference sequence). In DNA form, the CDR3 reads TGCAGTGCTAGAGATCCCTTGGGCACAGATACGCAGTATTTT. Encoded protein: CSARDPLGTDTQYF.